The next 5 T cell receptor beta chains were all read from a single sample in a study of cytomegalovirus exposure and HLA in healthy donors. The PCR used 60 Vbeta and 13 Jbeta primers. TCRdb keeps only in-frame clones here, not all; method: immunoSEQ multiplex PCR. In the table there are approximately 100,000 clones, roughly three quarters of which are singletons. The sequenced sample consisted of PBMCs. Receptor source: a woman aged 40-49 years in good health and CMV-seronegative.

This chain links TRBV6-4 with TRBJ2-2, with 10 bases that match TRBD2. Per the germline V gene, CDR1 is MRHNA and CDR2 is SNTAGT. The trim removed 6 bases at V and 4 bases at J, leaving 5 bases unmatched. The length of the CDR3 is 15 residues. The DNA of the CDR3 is TGTGCCAGCAGGCCCGGGACTAGCGTCACCGGGGAGCTGTTTTTT. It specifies CASRPGTSVTGELFF.

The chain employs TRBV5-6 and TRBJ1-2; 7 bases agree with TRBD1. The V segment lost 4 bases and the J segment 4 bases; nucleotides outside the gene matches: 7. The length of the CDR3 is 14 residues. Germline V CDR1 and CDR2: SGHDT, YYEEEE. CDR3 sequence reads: CASSPAGTVYGYTF. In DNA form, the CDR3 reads TGTGCCAGCAGCCCGGCGGGGACAGTCTATGGCTACACCTTC.

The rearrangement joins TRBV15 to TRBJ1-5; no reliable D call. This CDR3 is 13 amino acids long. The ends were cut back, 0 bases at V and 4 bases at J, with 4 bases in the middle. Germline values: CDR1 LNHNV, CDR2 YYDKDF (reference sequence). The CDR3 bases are TGTGCCACCAGCAGAGATTTAAATCAGCCCCAGCATTTT. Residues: CATSRDLNQPQHF.

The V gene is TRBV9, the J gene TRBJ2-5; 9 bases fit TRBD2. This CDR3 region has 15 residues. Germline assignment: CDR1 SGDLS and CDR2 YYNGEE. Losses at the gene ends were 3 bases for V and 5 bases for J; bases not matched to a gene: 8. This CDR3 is CASSAGLAGVETQYF. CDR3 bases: TGTGCCAGCAGCGCGGGACTAGCTGGGGTGGAGACCCAGTACTTC.

The CDR3 region has the DNA TGTGCCAGCAGCGTAGCTCCAGGGGGGAACACTGAAGCTTTCTTT. This sequence encodes CASSVAPGGNTEAFF. This chain joins TRBV9 and TRBJ1-1; TRBD1 aligns across 7 bases. The CDR3 is 15 residues long. Germline V gives CDR1 SGDLS, CDR2 YYNGEE. V lost 0 bases, J lost 1 base, and 3 bases stayed unmatched.